The 27 T cell receptor beta chains below all came from one sample that was sequenced in a study of blood T cells in healthy people across ages (dated by TCRdb to between 2014 and 2016). Library generation was performed with 5' RACE. Sequencing was performed on an Illumina HiSeq 2500. A second PCR of about 7 to 12 cycles was performed with a sample-barcoded 5' primer and a J-beta primer mix. TCRdb's own reprocessing of the public reads used fastp at Q25 and MiXCR and kept productive beta chains. A single entry per CDR3 protein holds the most common genes and DNA from its merged rows. The sample data list under 1 million distinct CDR3 sequences, and roughly 44% of these were observed just once. The ten biggest clones cover roughly 19% of the sample. Input material: blood. These receptor sequences come from a man between 60 and 75 years old in good health.

The chain joins TRBV11-3 to TRBJ2-5, with 7 nucleotides matching TRBD1. The CDR3 has 17 amino acids. Germline lookup yields CDR1 SGHNT and CDR2 YENEEA. V lost 1 base to trimming and J lost 11 bases; unmatched junction nucleotides: 19. In DNA, the CDR3 is TGTGCCAGCAGCTTAGTAACCGGCAGGGGGTTAGGGTCCAAGCAGTACTTC. It yields the protein CASSLVTGRGLGSKQYF. Based on the CDR3 plus reference TRBV11-3 and TRBJ2-5, the full variable domain is EAGVVQSPRYKIIEKKQPVAFWCNPISGHNTLYWYLQNLGQGPELLIRYENEEAVDDSQLPKDRFSAERLKGVDSTLKIQPAELGDSAVYLCASSLVTGRGLGSKQYFGPGTRLLVL.

J is TRBJ2-5 and V is TRBV7-2; perhaps TRBD2 as D (6 bases). Trimming removed 1 base from V and 2 bases from J, with 17 bases in between. The CDR3 has 17 residues. Germline assignment: CDR1 SGHTA and CDR2 FQGNSA. The CDR3 loop reads CASSLGVGAGSQETQYF. As DNA, the CDR3 is TGTGCCAGCAGCTTAGGAGTAGGAGCGGGTTCACAAGAGACCCAGTACTTC.

This sequence joins TRBV9 and TRBJ1-2; the match to TRBD1 covers 7 bases. J was trimmed by 7 bases and V by 4 bases; bases with no gene match: 13. The CDR3 totals 15 residues. Germline CDR1 is SGDLS and CDR2 is YYNGEE. The CDR3 DNA sequence: TGTGCCAGCAGCACCCAGACAGGGCTAGTTATTGGCTACACCTTC. Its translation: CASSTQTGLVIGYTF.

CDR3 loop: CASSFGRGSEETQYF. As DNA, the CDR3 is TGTGCCAGCAGCTTTGGCCGGGGCTCGGAAGAGACCCAGTACTTC. The rearrangement links TRBV7-9 to TRBJ2-5, with D perhaps given as TRBD1 or TRBD2 (5 bases each). There are 15 residues in the CDR3. The ends were cut back, 3 bases at V and 3 bases at J, with 14 bases in the middle. Per the germline V gene, CDR1 is SEHNR and CDR2 is FQNEAQ (reference sequence).

The CDR3 DNA sequence: TGTGCCAGCAGCTTTTGGGGGGCCGAGCAGTACTTC. Protein: CASSFWGAEQYF. The chain has TRBV6-1 and TRBJ2-7, with D possibly being TRBD1 or TRBD2 (6 bases each). Germline V gene lookup returns CDR1 MNHNS and CDR2 SASEGT. The CDR3 runs to 12 residues. V lost 6 bases, J lost 6 bases, and 12 bases lay in between.

The chain joins TRBV20-1 to TRBJ1-5; TRBD1 matches 8 bases. This CDR3 has 15 amino acids. V was clipped by 0 bases and J by 5 bases; unmatched bases: 6. CDR1 DFQATT and CDR2 SNEGSKA come from the germline V gene (reference sequence). The CDR3 DNA reads as TGCAGTGCTAGAGACAAGGACAGGGCACATCAGCCCCAGCATTTT. Protein sequence: CSARDKDRAHQPQHF.

This clonotype appeared a few times. The chain uses TRBV6-5 and TRBJ1-1; D call uncertain. Trimming cost V 7 bases and J 0 bases, with 12 bases left between them. The CDR3 is 14 amino acids. Germline values: CDR1 MNHEY, CDR2 SVGAGI. CDR3 sequence reads: CASKDGRLNTEAFF. CDR3 sequence (DNA): TGTGCCAGCAAGGACGGACGGCTGAACACTGAAGCTTTCTTT.

This sequence joins TRBV27 and TRBJ2-1; TRBD2 matches at 11 bases. With V trimmed by 3 bases and J by 6 bases, 4 bases remained unmatched. The CDR3 has 15 residues. Germline lookup yields CDR1 MNHEY and CDR2 SMNVEV (reference sequence). The DNA of the CDR3 is TGTGCCAGCAGTTTTTTGACTAGCGGGGCCAATGAGCAGTTCTTC. Translating it yields CASSFLTSGANEQFF.

There are a few counts of this clonotype. The V call is TRBV5-1, the J call TRBJ2-5; TRBD1 agrees at 7 bases. The V and J ends lost 8 bases and 6 bases, in that order; junction bases with no gene match: 4. Germline V gene data show CDR1 as SGHRS and CDR2 as YFSETQ. The CDR3 consists of 11 residues. CDR3 sequence (DNA): TGCGCCAGTACAGGGGAAAAGACCCAGTACTTC. Translation gives CASTGEKTQYF.

The rearrangement joins TRBV6-2 or TRBV6-3 to TRBJ2-5, with 11 bases matching TRBD2. This CDR3 contains 17 residues. In germline, CDR1 is MNHEY, CDR2 SVGEGT. V was pared by 0 bases and J by 2 bases, with 5 bases of the junction left unmatched. The CDR3 sequence is CASSYSLTSGEQETQYF. For the CDR3, the DNA is TGTGCCAGCAGTTACTCGTTGACTAGCGGGGAGCAAGAGACCCAGTACTTC.

This rearrangement joins TRBV3-1 to TRBJ1-2, with D possibly TRBD1 on 6 matching bases. Trimming removed 0 bases at V and 2 bases at J, with 13 bases between. The germline V gene has CDR1 LGHDT and CDR2 YNNKEL (reference sequence). The CDR3 has 16 residues. The chain's CDR3 is CASSQEALQGNYGYTF. CDR3 bases: TGTGCCAGCAGCCAAGAAGCTCTACAGGGCAACTATGGCTACACCTTC.

J is TRBJ2-4 and V is TRBV11-1; TRBD2 matches at 8 bases. The CDR3 consists of 21 residues. The J segment lost 3 bases and the V segment lost 0 bases, leaving 19 bases of the junction unmatched. CDR1 is SGHAT and CDR2 is FQDESV in the germline V gene (reference sequence). The CDR3 sequence: CASSLAVSSGPTPFGKNIQYF. CDR3 bases: TGTGCCAGCAGCTTAGCGGTGTCTAGCGGGCCCACTCCCTTCGGCAAAAACATTCAGTACTTC.

Of note for this clonotype: Being one base from a much bigger clone, this may be a read error. The chain is built from TRBV7-3 and TRBJ2-3; D gene ambiguous. Germline values: CDR1 SGHTA, CDR2 FQGTGA. V lost 3 bases and J lost 2, with 3 bases in between. This CDR3 region has 12 residues. The CDR3 sequence: CASSFDTDTQYF. The CDR3 bases are TGTGCCAGCAGCTTCGACACAGATACGCAGTATTTT.

Concerning this clonotype itself: The junction and the germline gene differ at one end; a read error may be behind it. The CDR3 DNA reads as TGTTCCATCAGGCCTAGCGGGGAGAGCCAAGAGACCCAGTACTTC. Translation gives CSIRPSGESQETQYF. The rearrangement uses TRBV10-3 and TRBJ2-7; TRBD2 matches at 9 bases. The better agreement between TRBJ2-5 and the DNA end casts doubt on the J call. This CDR3 comprises 15 residues. The germline V gene encodes CDR1 ENHRY and CDR2 SYGVKD.

In this sample, this clonotype turned up once. The CDR3 sequence is CASSPHRVSNQPQHF. In nucleotides, the CDR3 is TGTGCCAGCAGTCCCCACAGGGTTAGCAATCAGCCCCAGCATTTT. V usage is TRBV6-5 and J usage is TRBJ1-5, with a weak D call TRBD1 (6 bases). The CDR3 length is 15 residues. Trimming removed 5 bases at V and 0 bases at J, with 11 bases between. Germline V gene lookup returns CDR1 MNHEY and CDR2 SVGAGI.

The chain uses TRBV14 and TRBJ1-6; D is undetermined. V shed 2 bases and J shed 10 bases, with 9 bases lying between them. Looked up from germline, CDR1 is SGHDN and CDR2 is FVKESK. CDR3 length: 13 amino acids. The chain's CDR3 is CASSQTRNSPLHF. CDR3 in DNA: TGTGCCAGCAGCCAAACGCGAAACTCACCCCTCCACTTT.

This clonotype was observed at least ten times. The genes are TRBV11-2 and TRBJ2-7; perhaps TRBD1 as D (6 bases). Germline values: CDR1 SGHAT, CDR2 FQNNGV. Trimming removed 3 bases from V and 2 bases from J, with 11 bases in between. The CDR3 has 14 amino acids. Written as DNA, the CDR3 is TGTGCCAGCAGCTTCGTCACAGGGCCCTACGAGCAGTACTTC. It codes for CASSFVTGPYEQYF.

With respect to this clonotype: A much larger clone sits a single nucleotide away, making a read error possible. The rearrangement links TRBV10-3 to TRBJ2-1; the match to TRBD1 covers 7 bases. TRBJ2-7 explains the end of the DNA better; the J call may be wrong. CDR1 is ENHRY and CDR2 is SYGVKD in the germline V gene. This CDR3 has 15 residues. CDR3 bases: TGTGCCAGCAGTGAGAGGGGACAGCAACTTTACGAGCAGTACTTC. Protein product: CASSERGQQLYEQYF.

The V call is TRBV4-1, the J call TRBJ1-5, with D uncertain. The V end was cut by 3 bases, the J end by 5 bases, with 14 bases between. This CDR3 region has 15 residues. Germline V CDR1 and CDR2: MGHRA, YSYEKL. CDR3 coding DNA: TGCGCCAGCAGCCATCTTAGGGTGGAAGATCAGCCCCAGCATTTT. Translated: CASSHLRVEDQPQHF.

This chain connects TRBV4-3 to TRBJ2-1; TRBD2 matches at 12 bases. CDR3 length: 16 amino acids. Per germline, CDR1 LGHNA and CDR2 YSLEER. J lost 6 bases, V lost 4 bases, and 7 bases had no gene match. The CDR3 region is CASSRSTSGGSNEQFF. The DNA of the CDR3 is TGCGCCAGCAGCCGCTCGACTAGCGGGGGATCCAATGAGCAGTTCTTC.

CDR3 nucleotide sequence: TGTGCCAGTAGTACGGGACCGAACAATCAGCCCCAGCATTTT. Translated: CASSTGPNNQPQHF. The J gene is TRBJ1-5, the V gene TRBV19; the D gene is possibly TRBD1 (5 bases). The CDR3 totals 14 residues. With 4 bases removed from V and 3 bases from J, the gap between germline ends came to 10 bases. Germline V gene sequence: CDR1 LNHDA, CDR2 SQIVND (reference sequence).

This chain uses TRBV20-1 with TRBJ2-5; no definite D call. The CDR3 is 14 residues long. The germline gives CDR1 DFQATT, CDR2 SNEGSKA (reference sequence). Trimming cost V 0 bases and J 7 bases, with 15 bases left between them. The CDR3 spells CSARDAIDPGTQYF. CDR3 DNA: TGCAGTGCTAGAGACGCCATTGACCCCGGGACCCAGTACTTC.

This chain uses TRBV2 with TRBJ2-4, with TRBD2 as a possible D gene (6 bases). Germline-derived CDR1 and CDR2 are SNHLY and FYNNEI. V was trimmed by 3 bases and J by 0 bases, leaving 12 bases between them. The CDR3 runs to 16 residues. In DNA, the CDR3 is TGTGCCAGCAGTGAGGAGGGAACGATAGCCAAAAACATTCAGTACTTC. This sequence encodes CASSEEGTIAKNIQYF.

The V and J genes are TRBV6-1 and TRBJ2-7; 7 bases agree with TRBD2. This CDR3 is built from 15 residues. The V gene end was trimmed by 2 bases and the J gene end by 3 bases; junction bases not matched to a gene: 7. Germline V lookup: CDR1 MNHNS, CDR2 SASEGT. The DNA of the CDR3 is TGTGCCAGCAGTGAACGTACGGGGGGTTTCTACGAGCAGTACTTC. It yields the protein CASSERTGGFYEQYF.

This rearrangement joins TRBV6-6 to TRBJ1-5; D gene uncertain. This CDR3 has 14 amino acids. Germline CDR1 is MNHNY and CDR2 is SVGAGI (reference sequence). V gave up 4 bases and J gave up 5 bases, with 12 bases separating them. Here the CDR3 reads CASSSPGEDQPQHF. For the CDR3, the DNA is TGTGCCAGCAGTTCACCGGGAGAAGATCAGCCCCAGCATTTT.

The chain combines TRBV20-1 with TRBJ2-3; 8 nucleotides align to TRBD2. V lost 6 bases to trimming and J lost 2 bases; unmatched junction nucleotides: 10. In germline, CDR1 is DFQATT, CDR2 SNEGSKA (reference sequence). CDR3 length equals 15 residues. This chain's CDR3 is CSAMGLEIFTDTQYF. The CDR3 DNA reads as TGCAGTGCAATGGGACTAGAGATTTTCACAGATACGCAGTATTTT.

This clonotype was picked up a small number of times. The V call is TRBV7-9, the J call TRBJ1-2; no firm D call. Trimming left V 5 bases short and J 1 base short, with 11 bases between. Per the germline V gene, CDR1 is SEHNR and CDR2 is FQNEAQ (reference sequence). This CDR3 region has 14 residues. The CDR3 loop reads CASSAKQVNYGYTF. CDR3 DNA sequence: TGTGCCAGCAGCGCCAAACAAGTTAACTATGGCTACACCTTC.